This T cell receptor (beta chain) was sequenced for a study of T-cell memory formation after mild COVID-19. Using its own MiXCR run on the 5' RACE reads, TCRdb lists one record per CDR3 protein. The repertoire holds roughly 450,000 distinct CDR3 sequences, with roughly 18% as singletons. Looked up from germline, CDR1 is SQVTM and CDR2 is ANQGSEA. The CDR3 runs to 12 residues. V dropped 7 bases and J dropped 1; count of bases not matched to a gene: 2. This clonotype has only a few counts. Sequencing was performed on PBMCs or a T cell subset sorted from them (not recorded which). The J gene is TRBJ2-5, the V gene TRBV29-1; 8 bases are a match to TRBD2. This clonotype was obtained from a man between 18 and 35 years old who had mild COVID-19 (a few samples of this study predate the infection). Cell type and time point are not known. CDR3 nucleotide sequence: TGCAGCGGTGGGACTAGCCAAGAGACCCAGTACTTC. It encodes CSGGTSQETQYF.